This T cell receptor beta chain is from a study of metastatic and nonmetastatic thyroid tumors. Study-level background: Repertoires from blood and tumor or nodule tissue of malignant and benign thyroid patients were compared. General study points: In blood and tumor, TCR beta diversity was reportedly significantly higher in malignant thyroid tumors than in benign nodules.

The CDR3 loop spans 15 amino acids. CDR1 and CDR2 (germline): LGHNA, YNFKEQ. TCRdb redid the clone calls on the PCR reads using MiXCR. The table shows about 2,500 clones, with around 27% occurring only once. Remarks on this clone: The antigen is not known. An end of the junction does not agree with germline; a read error may underlie this.

Every patient was untreated before thyroid surgery. This chain connects TRBV4-2 to TRBJ2-1; 8 bases align to TRBD1. The sequence came from a male donor with papillary thyroid cancer or a benign thyroid nodule (not recorded which). Some clones in this sample may be carry-over from other donors' samples. Sequenced input: adjacent normal tissue. The CDR3 region has the DNA TGTGCCAGCAACCAACTCTTCCAGGGGGCATGGGAGCAGTTCTTC. It encodes CASNQLFQGAWEQFF.